The rows below give T cell receptor beta chains drawn from one sample of a study of persistence of HIV-infected CD4 T cells. Clones were sequenced by immunoSEQ multiplex PCR, and TCRdb holds only the in-frame ones, with some missing. The table has 30,000 or so clones, 75% to 85% seen once. No cognate antigen is known for these TCRs. Sequencing was performed on CD4+ T cells sorted from PBMCs after approximately 19-hour stimulation, taken from a patient who received antiretroviral therapy. The receptors were gathered from an adult woman with HIV who was CMV-seropositive. The CDR3 runs from the conserved cysteine through the conserved F or W.

j_call: TRBJ2-2
v_call: TRBV6-2/TRBV6-3
cdr3_aa: CASSRGGSTGELFF

j_call: TRBJ2-7
v_call: TRBV4-3
cdr3_aa: CASGPSIAGTYEQYF

j_call: TRBJ1-5
v_call: TRBV28
cdr3_aa: CASIGWGQPQHF

j_call: TRBJ1-2
v_call: TRBV6-2/TRBV6-3
cdr3_aa: CASSQPGQFYGYTF

j_call: TRBJ2-2
v_call: TRBV6-2/TRBV6-3
cdr3_aa: CASSYRASGGYHANTGELFF

j_call: TRBJ1-1
v_call: TRBV7-9
cdr3_aa: CASSAPGARNTEAFF

j_call: TRBJ1-5
v_call: TRBV10-3
cdr3_aa: CAISESTGPSNQPQHF

j_call: TRBJ2-5
v_call: TRBV9
cdr3_aa: CASSVGGGSIETQYF

j_call: TRBJ2-2
v_call: TRBV10-3
cdr3_aa: CAISEPQFGQTLNTGELFF

j_call: TRBJ2-7
v_call: TRBV28
cdr3_aa: CASSSGQIASYEQYF

j_call: TRBJ2-3
v_call: TRBV5-4
cdr3_aa: CASSTSASTDTQYF